These T cell receptor beta chains were read from a single sample in a study of regulatory T cells in long-lasting Graves disease. TCRdb recomputed calls from the multiplex PCR reads with MiXCR, one row per CDR3 protein. The sample shows 400,000 to 450,000 distinct CDR3 sequences, about 15% of them seen only once. Another study also made use of these data, one on T cells in Graves' hyperthyroidism and ophthalmopathy.

Sequencing was performed on peripheral blood mononuclear cells (PBMCs), taken at new diagnosis, from a patient treated with antithyroid drugs. The origin of the receptors is a woman under 40 with Graves disease. The CDR3 runs from the conserved cysteine through the conserved F or W. Each record gives: J gene, V gene, clone size, D gene, CDR3 DNA, CDR3 protein. D genes are given only for firm matches. Where a row states a size, it is once, few, many or the class of an expanded clone; other rows omit it.

TRBJ2-1	TRBV7-6	many	-	TGTGCCAGCAGCCCTAACCTACAGGGCCCAGGGAATGAGCAGTTCTTC	CASSPNLQGPGNEQFF
TRBJ2-7	TRBV7-9	few	TRBD2	TGTGCCAGCAGGCGGGACCTAGCGGGGGGGACCTCCTACGAGCAGTACTTC	CASRRDLAGGTSYEQYF
TRBJ2-1	TRBV29-1	many	TRBD2	TGCAGCGTTGAGGTGACTAGCGGCCTCCAAGAGCAGTTCTTC	CSVEVTSGLQEQFF
TRBJ2-6	TRBV29-1	few	-	TGCAGCGTCCCCCAATCTGGGGCCAACGTCCTGACTTTC	CSVPQSGANVLTF
TRBJ2-7	TRBV29-1	many	TRBD2	TGCAGCGTTGAGGGGACTAGCGGGGCCTACGAGCAGTACTTC	CSVEGTSGAYEQYF
TRBJ2-1	TRBV5-1	many	TRBD2	TGCGCCAGCAGCTTGCAACTAGCGGGAGTAATTAGTTTTAGGAATGAGCAGTTCTTC	CASSLQLAGVISFRNEQFF
TRBJ1-2	TRBV7-3	-	-	TGTGCCAGCAGCTTAAACGACGGCGATGGCTACACCTTC	CASSLNDGDGYTF
TRBJ2-7	TRBV29-1	-	TRBD2	TGCAGCGCCAACCACCTGGGACTAGCGGGAACCTACGAGCAGTACTTC	CSANHLGLAGTYEQYF
TRBJ1-6	TRBV20-1	-	-	TGCAGTGCCACCTCGATGGGCGCTTCACCCCTCCACTTT	CSATSMGASPLHF
TRBJ1-2	TRBV24-1	many	-	TGTGCCACCAGTGATTGGTATGGCTACACCTTC	CATSDWYGYTF
TRBJ1-2	TRBV5-1	few	-	TGTGCCAGCAGCTTGTGGACAGAGTATGGCTACACCTTC	CASSLWTEYGYTF
TRBJ1-4	TRBV20-1	-	-	TGCAGTGCTAGCGGCAGGGGACCCGAAAAACTGTTTTTT	CSASGRGPEKLFF
TRBJ2-6	TRBV5-1	few	-	TGCGCCAGCGCGAAGTCTGGGGCCAACGTCCTGACTTTC	CASAKSGANVLTF
TRBJ2-7	TRBV5-6	many	TRBD1	TGTGCCAGCAGCTTACTTCCGACAGGGGGGGGCTCCTACGAGCAGTACTTC	CASSLLPTGGGSYEQYF
TRBJ1-5	TRBV12-3/TRBV12-4	few	-	TGTGCCAGCAACCCCGGGGGGGGCATCAATCAGCCCCAGCATTTT	CASNPGGGINQPQHF
TRBJ2-7	TRBV25-1	-	TRBD1	TGTGCCAGCAGTGAAGACAGGGGCGGGTACGAGCAGTACTTC	CASSEDRGGYEQYF
TRBJ2-7	TRBV5-1	many	-	TGCGCCAGCAGCTTGGCCGGCCAGTCCTCCTACGAGCAGTACTTC	CASSLAGQSSYEQYF
TRBJ2-3	TRBV7-2	many	-	TGTGCCAGCAGCTTAAGGCGGGAAGATACGCAGTATTTT	CASSLRREDTQYF
TRBJ2-7	TRBV4-1	many	TRBD1	TGCGCCAGCAGCCAAGGTGGAACAGGGGGCACCTACGAGCAGTACTTC	CASSQGGTGGTYEQYF
TRBJ2-7	TRBV6-5	many	TRBD1	TGTGCCAGCAGTTACTCGATGTCCTCGGGACAGGCTTACGAGCAGTACTTC	CASSYSMSSGQAYEQYF
TRBJ2-1	TRBV5-6	many	-	TGTGCCAGCAGCTTGGGTTGGGGTGACAATGAGCAGTTCTTC	CASSLGWGDNEQFF
TRBJ1-4	TRBV18	many	-	TGTGCCAGCTCACCTCGTCTTGCGGAAAAACTGTTTTTT	CASSPRLAEKLFF